This T cell receptor beta chain came from a study of T-cell reconstitution after alpha-beta-depleted transplantation in children. Points from the study as a whole: T-cell counts and diversity at one year following transplant were attributed mainly to newly produced T cells. Day-60 TCRbeta diversity that was high in some patients was derived from surviving recipient T cells and thymic progenitors. The origin of alpha-beta T cells about two months after transplant was reportedly several hundred expanded graft clones.

This clonotype came up many times. Its antigen is unidentified. CDR3 length: 17 residues. The V gene lost 2 bases and the J gene lost 1 base, with 15 bases spanning the gap. CDR1 and CDR2 (germline): MGHRA, YSYEKL. A library of TCRbeta sequences, prepared with unique molecular identifiers, was generated. TCRdb re-called the PCR reads with MiXCR, one entry per CDR3 protein. The table includes about 200,000 distinct CDR3 sequences, about 6% detected once. V and J are TRBV4-1 and TRBJ1-5; D gene ambiguous. Material: PBMCs, obtained before TCRalphabeta/CD19-depleted stem cell transplant. The sequence was obtained from a girl less than two years old with combined immunodeficiency, due to receive a stem cell transplant. DNA for the CDR3: TGCGCCAGCAGCCAACAGGTGATGCGAGGGAGCAATCAGCCCCAGCATTTT. Its translation is CASSQQVMRGSNQPQHF.